This TCR beta chain was observed in a study of CD4 T cells in relation to SARS-CoV-2 and coronaviruses. The wider study: The HLA restriction of the shared crossreactive spike epitopes was mapped.

For this clone: Its matching antigen is unknown.

Sequencing used immunoSEQ multiplex PCR; TCRdb keeps in-frame clones, though not all of them. This table holds approximately 59,000 clones, over 80% found once. CDR1 is KGHSH, CDR2 LQKENI, per germline. CDR3 length: 14 residues. The V segment lost 0 bases and the J segment 7 bases; nucleotides outside the gene matches: 5. CD4+ T cells from unexposed donors were obtained before the COVID-19 pandemic (2011-2018). Whole-study findings and limits: Culture-expanded clones reflect memory recall rather than primary priming during culture. Pre-pandemic and post-infection samples never came from the same donor. Roughly 65% of donors had memory CD4+ clonotypes crossrecognizing SARS-CoV-2 and common cold coronavirus spike.

Sequencing used memory CD4+ T cells from PBMCs. The sequence came from a human donor in good health. The rearrangement links TRBV18 to TRBJ1-2; 7 bases map to TRBD1. CDR3 amino acids: CASSPPSQGPGYTF. In nucleotides, the CDR3 is TGTGCCAGCTCACCACCGTCACAGGGGCCTGGCTACACCTTC.